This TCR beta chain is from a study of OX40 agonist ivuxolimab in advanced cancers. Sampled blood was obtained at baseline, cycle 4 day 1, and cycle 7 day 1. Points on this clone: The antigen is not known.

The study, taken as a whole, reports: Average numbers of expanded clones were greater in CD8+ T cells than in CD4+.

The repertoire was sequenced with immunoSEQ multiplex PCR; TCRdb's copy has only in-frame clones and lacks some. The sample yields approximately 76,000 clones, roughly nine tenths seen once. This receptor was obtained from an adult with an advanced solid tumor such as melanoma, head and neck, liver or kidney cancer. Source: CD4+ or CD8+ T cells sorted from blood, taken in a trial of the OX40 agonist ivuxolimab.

CDR3 bases: TGTGCCAGCAGCCCCACCGGGGCAAGCAATCAGCCCCAGCATTTT. This translates into CASSPTGASNQPQHF. The chain joins TRBV11-2 to TRBJ1-5, with D perhaps TRBD1 (5 bases). The CDR3 has 15 residues. Trimming removed 5 bases at V and 1 base at J, with 12 bases between. From germline, CDR1 is SGHAT and CDR2 FQNNGV.